What follows describes a single T cell receptor (beta chain). The germline V gene has CDR1 MNHEY and CDR2 SMNVEV (reference sequence). V was shortened by 4 bases and J by 5 bases, with 17 bases between the two germline ends. The CDR3 is made up of 16 amino acids. Time point in this sample: cycle 4 day 1 (C4D1), after more than 5 weeks of nivolumab. Following autologous stem cell transplantation, relapse occurred in every patient, and exposure to brentuximab vedotin varied. The table came from immunoSEQ multiplex PCR; TCRdb's copy has only in-frame clones and leaves some out. This table has about 64,000 clones, around 94% appearing once. This entry is derived from a study of PD-1 blockade in classical Hodgkin lymphoma.

This specimen consisted of peripheral blood mononuclear cells (PBMCs), obtained before the fourth cycle of nivolumab. The chain employs TRBV27 and TRBJ2-2, with D unclear. This sequence was found in a human donor with classical Hodgkin lymphoma. CDR3 in DNA: TGTGCCAGCAGTTGGACGGGCCCCCAAGTGACCGGGGAGCTGTTTTTT. Its protein is CASSWTGPQVTGELFF.